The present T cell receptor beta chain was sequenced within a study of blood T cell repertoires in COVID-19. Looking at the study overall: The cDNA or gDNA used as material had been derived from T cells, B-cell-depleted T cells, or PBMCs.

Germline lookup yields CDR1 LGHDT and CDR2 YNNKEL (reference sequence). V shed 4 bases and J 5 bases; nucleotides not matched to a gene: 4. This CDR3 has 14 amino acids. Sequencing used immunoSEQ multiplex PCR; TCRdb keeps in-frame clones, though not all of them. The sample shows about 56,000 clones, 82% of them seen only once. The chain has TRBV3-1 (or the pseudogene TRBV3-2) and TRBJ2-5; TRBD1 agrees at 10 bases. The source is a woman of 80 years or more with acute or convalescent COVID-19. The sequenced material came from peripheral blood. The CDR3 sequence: CASSPRTGGETQYF. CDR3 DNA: TGTGCCAGCAGCCCTCGGACAGGGGGGGAGACCCAGTACTTC.